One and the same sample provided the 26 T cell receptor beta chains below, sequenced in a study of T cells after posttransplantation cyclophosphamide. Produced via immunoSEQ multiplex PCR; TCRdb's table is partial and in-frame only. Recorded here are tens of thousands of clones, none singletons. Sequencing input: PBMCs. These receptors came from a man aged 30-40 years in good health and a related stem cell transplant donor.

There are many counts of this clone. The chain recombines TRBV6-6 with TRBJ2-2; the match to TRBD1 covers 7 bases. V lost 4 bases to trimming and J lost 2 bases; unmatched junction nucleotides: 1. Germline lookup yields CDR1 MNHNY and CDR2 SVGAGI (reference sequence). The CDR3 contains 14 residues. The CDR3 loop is CASSWDSNTGELFF. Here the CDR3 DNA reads TGTGCCAGCAGTTGGGACAGCAACACCGGGGAGCTGTTTTTT.

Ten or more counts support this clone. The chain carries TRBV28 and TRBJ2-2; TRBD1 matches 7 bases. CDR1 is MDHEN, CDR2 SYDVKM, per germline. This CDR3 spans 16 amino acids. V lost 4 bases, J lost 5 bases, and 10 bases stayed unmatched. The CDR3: CASSSHRGLGTGELFF. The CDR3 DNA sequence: TGTGCCAGCAGTTCGCACAGGGGCCTAGGGACCGGGGAGCTGTTTTTT.

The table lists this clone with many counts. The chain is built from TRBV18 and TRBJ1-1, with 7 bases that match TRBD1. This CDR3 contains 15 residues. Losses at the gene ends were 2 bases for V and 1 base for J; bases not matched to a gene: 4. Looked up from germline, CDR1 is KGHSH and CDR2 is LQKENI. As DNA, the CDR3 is TGTGCCAGCTCACCATACGGACAGGCGAACACTGAAGCTTTCTTT. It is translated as CASSPYGQANTEAFF.

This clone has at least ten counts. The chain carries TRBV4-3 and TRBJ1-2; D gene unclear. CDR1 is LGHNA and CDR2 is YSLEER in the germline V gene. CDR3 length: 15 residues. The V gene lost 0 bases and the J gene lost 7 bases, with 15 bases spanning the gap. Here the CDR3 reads CASSQETHQVAGYTF. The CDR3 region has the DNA TGCGCCAGCAGCCAAGAAACCCACCAGGTGGCTGGCTACACCTTC.

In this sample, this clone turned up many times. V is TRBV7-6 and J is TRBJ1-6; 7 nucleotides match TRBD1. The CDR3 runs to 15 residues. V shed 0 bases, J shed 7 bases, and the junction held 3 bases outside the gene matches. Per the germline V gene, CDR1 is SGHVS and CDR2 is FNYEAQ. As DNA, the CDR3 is TGTGCCAGCAGCTTAGCTGCAGGGGGGAATTCACCCCTCCACTTT. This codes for CASSLAAGGNSPLHF.

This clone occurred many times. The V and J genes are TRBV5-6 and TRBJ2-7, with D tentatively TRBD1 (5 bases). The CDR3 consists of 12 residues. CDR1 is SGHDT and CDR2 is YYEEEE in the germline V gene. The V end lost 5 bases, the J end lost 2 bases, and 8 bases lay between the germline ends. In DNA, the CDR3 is TGTGCCAGCAGTCAGACAGCCTACGAGCAGTACTTC. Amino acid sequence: CASSQTAYEQYF.

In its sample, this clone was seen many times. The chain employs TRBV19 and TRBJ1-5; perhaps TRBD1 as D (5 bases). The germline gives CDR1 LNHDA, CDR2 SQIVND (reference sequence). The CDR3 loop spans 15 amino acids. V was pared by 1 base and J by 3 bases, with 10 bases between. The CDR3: CASSIGQGPNQPQHF. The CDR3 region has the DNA TGTGCCAGTAGTATAGGTCAGGGTCCCAATCAGCCCCAGCATTTT.

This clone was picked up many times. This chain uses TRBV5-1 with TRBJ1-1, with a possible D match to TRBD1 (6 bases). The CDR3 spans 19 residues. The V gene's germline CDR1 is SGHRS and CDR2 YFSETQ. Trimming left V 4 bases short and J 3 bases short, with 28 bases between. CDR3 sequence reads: CASSDWKLTPGVKDTEAFF. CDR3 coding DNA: TGCGCCAGCAGCGATTGGAAATTAACCCCAGGGGTCAAGGACACTGAAGCTTTCTTT.

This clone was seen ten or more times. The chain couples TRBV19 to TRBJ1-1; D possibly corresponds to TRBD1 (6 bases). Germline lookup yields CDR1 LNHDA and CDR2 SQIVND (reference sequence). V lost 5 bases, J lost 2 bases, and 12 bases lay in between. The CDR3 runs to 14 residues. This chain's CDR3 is CASSPGGYNTEAFF. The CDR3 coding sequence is TGTGCCAGTAGTCCGGGGGGCTATAACACTGAAGCTTTCTTT.

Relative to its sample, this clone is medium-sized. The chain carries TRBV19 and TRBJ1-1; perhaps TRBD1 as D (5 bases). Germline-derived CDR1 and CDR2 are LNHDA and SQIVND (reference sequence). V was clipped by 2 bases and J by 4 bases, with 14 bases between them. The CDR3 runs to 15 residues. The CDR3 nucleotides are TGTGCCAGTAGTATAACCGGGACTGGCGGCACTGAAGCTTTCTTT. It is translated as CASSITGTGGTEAFF.

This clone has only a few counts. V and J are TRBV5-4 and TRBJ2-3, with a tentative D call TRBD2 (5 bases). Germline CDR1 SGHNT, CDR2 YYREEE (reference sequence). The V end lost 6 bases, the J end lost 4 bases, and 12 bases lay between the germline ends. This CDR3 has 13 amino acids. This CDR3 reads CASTLPGSDTQYF. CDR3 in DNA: TGTGCCAGCACTCTTCCGGGGTCAGATACGCAGTATTTT.

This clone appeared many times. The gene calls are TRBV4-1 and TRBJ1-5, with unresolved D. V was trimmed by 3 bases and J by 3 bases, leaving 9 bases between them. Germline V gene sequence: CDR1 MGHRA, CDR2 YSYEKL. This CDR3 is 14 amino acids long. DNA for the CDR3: TGCGCCAGCAGCCAGGTACAGTACAATCAGCCCCAGCATTTT. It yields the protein CASSQVQYNQPQHF.

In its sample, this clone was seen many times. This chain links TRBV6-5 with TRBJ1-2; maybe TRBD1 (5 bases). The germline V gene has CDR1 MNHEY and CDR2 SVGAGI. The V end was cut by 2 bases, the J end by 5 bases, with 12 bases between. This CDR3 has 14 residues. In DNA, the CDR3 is TGTGCCAGCAGTTACGGCGGGGCGGGATATGGCTACACCTTC. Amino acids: CASSYGGAGYGYTF.

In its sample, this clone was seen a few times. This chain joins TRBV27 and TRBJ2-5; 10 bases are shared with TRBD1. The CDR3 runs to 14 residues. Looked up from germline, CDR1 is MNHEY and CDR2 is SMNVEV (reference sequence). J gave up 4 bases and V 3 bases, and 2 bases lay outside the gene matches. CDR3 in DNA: TGTGCCAGCAGTTTGGGACAGGGGCGAGAGACCCAGTACTTC. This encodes CASSLGQGRETQYF.

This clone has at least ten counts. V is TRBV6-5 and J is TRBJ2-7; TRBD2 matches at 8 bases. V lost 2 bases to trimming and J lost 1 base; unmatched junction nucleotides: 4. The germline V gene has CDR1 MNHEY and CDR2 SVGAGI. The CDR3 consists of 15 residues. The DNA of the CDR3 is TGTGCCAGCAGTTACCGGTCTAGCGGGTCCTACGAGCAGTACTTC. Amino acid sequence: CASSYRSSGSYEQYF.

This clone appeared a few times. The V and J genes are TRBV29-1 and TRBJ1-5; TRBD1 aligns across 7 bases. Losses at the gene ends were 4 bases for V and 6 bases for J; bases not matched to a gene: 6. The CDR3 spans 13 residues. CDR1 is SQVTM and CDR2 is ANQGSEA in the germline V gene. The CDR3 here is CSVGQGVGQPQHF. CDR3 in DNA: TGCAGCGTTGGTCAGGGGGTCGGTCAGCCCCAGCATTTT.

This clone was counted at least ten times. The CDR3 reads CASSIATDRGRMGGNTIYF. DNA for the CDR3: TGTGCCAGTAGTATAGCCACGGACAGGGGGAGAATGGGTGGAAACACCATATATTTT. The V and J genes are TRBV19 and TRBJ1-3; 10 bases align to TRBD1. CDR3 size: 19 residues. Germline CDR1 reads LNHDA; CDR2 reads SQIVND (reference sequence). V lost 1 base and J lost 3; bases outside the gene matches: 12.

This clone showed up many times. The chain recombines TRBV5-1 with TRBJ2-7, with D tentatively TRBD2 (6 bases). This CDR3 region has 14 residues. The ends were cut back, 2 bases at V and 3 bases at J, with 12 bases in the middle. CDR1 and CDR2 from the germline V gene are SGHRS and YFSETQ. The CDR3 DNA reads TGCGCCAGCAGCTTCCATCAGGGACTCTACGAGCAGTACTTC. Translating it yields CASSFHQGLYEQYF.

The CDR3 coding sequence is TGTGCCAGCAGCTTAACGCCGGGTACAGATACGCAGTATTTT. Protein product: CASSLTPGTDTQYF. The chain has TRBV7-3 and TRBJ2-3; D gene ambiguous. The CDR3 totals 14 residues. Germline V lookup: CDR1 SGHTA, CDR2 FQGTGA. V lost 0 bases, J lost 3 bases, and 7 bases lay in between.

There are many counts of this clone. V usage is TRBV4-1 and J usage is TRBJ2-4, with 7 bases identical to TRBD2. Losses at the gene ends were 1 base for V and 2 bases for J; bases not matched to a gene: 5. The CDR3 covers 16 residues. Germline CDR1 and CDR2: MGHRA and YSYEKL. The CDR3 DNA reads TGCGCCAGCAGCCAAGCTGCGGGGGTGACCAAAAACATTCAGTACTTC. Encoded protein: CASSQAAGVTKNIQYF.

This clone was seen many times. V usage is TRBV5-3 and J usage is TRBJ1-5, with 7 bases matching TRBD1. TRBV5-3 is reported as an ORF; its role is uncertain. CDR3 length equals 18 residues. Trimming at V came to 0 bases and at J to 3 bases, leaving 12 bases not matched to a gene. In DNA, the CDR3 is TGTGCCAGAAGCTTGGATGACAGGGCTTTTGAGTACAATCAGCCCCAGCATTTT. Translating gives CARSLDDRAFEYNQPQHF.

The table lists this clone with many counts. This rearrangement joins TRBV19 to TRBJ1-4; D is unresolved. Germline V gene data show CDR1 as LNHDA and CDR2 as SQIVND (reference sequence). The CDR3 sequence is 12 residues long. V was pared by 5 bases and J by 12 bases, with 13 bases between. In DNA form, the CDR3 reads TGTGCCAGTAGTCCAGGCGGGGAACAACTGTTTTTT. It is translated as CASSPGGEQLFF. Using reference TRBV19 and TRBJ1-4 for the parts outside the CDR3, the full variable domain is DGGITQSPKYLFRKEGQNVTLSCEQNLNHDAMYWYRQDPGQGLRLIYYSQIVNDFQKGDIAEGYSVSREKKESFPLTVTSAQKNPTAFYLCASSPGGEQLFFGSGTQLSVL.

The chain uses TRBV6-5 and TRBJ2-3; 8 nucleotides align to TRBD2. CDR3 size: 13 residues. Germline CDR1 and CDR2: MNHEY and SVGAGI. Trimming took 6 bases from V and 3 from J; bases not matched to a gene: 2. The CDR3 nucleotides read TGTGCCAGCAGCCGGGGGGGTACAGATACGCAGTATTTT. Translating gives CASSRGGTDTQYF.

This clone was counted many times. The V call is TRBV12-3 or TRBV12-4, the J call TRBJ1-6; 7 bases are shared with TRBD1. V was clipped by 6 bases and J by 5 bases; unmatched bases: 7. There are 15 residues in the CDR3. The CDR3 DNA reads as TGTGCCAGCAGCCCCCCGGGACAGCATAATTCACCCCTCCACTTT. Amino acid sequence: CASSPPGQHNSPLHF.

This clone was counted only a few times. The CDR3 DNA follows: TGTGCCAGCAGTGAAATCGGGGGGGCCGGCACAGATACGCAGTATTTT. Its protein product is CASSEIGGAGTDTQYF. The chain uses TRBV6-1 and TRBJ2-3, with 8 bases aligning to TRBD2. V lost 2 bases and J lost 1; bases outside the gene matches: 5. Germline CDR1 reads MNHNS; CDR2 reads SASEGT. This CDR3 spans 16 amino acids.

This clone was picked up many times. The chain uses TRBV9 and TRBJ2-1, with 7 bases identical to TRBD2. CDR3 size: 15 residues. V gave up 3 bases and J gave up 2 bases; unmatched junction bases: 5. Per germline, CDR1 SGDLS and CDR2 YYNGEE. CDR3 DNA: TGTGCCAGCAGCGCTACTAGCGCTCCCTACAATGAGCAGTTCTTC. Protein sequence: CASSATSAPYNEQFF.